This is a list of T cell receptor beta chains from one sample in a study of blood T cell repertoires in COVID-19. Sequencing was performed with immunoSEQ multiplex PCR; in TCRdb, only in-frame clones are kept and a portion is missing. The repertoire consists of approximately 200,000 clones, with roughly 90% occurring once and the leading ten covering 4.5% to 5.5%. Sequenced: PBMCs or T cells enriched from blood (not recorded which). The origin of the receptors is a woman aged 25-40 years who had been exposed to COVID-19. Each CDR3 is given with its conserved first and last residue. The order of the fields is CDR3 protein, CDR3 DNA, clone size, D gene, V gene, J gene. A D gene is named only where the DNA matches it firmly. The size of a clone is reported for some rows only, either as once, few or many, or as a class for expanded clones.

CDR3aa: CAWRSKGQGIAYGYTF
CDR3nt: TGTGCCTGGAGATCAAAGGGACAGGGGATTGCCTATGGCTACACCTTC
abundance: -
d_gene: TRBD1
v_gene: TRBV30
j_gene: TRBJ1-2

CDR3aa: CATSDSGQTYEQYF
CDR3nt: TGTGCCACCAGTGATTCGGGACAAACCTACGAGCAGTACTTC
abundance: -
d_gene: -
v_gene: TRBV24-1
j_gene: TRBJ2-7

CDR3aa: CASSPRTATYYGYTF
CDR3nt: TGTGCCAGCAGCCCCCGGACAGCTACTTACTATGGCTACACCTTC
abundance: -
d_gene: -
v_gene: TRBV9
j_gene: TRBJ1-2

CDR3aa: CASSKALRAQGPQHF
CDR3nt: TGTGCCAGCAGCAAAGCGCTTAGGGCCCAGGGTCCCCAGCATTTT
abundance: -
d_gene: -
v_gene: TRBV21-1
j_gene: TRBJ1-5

CDR3aa: CASSTQAPTDTQYF
CDR3nt: TGTGCCAGCAGCACCCAAGCACCTACAGATACGCAGTATTTT
abundance: -
d_gene: -
v_gene: TRBV21-1
j_gene: TRBJ2-3

CDR3aa: CASSQGQGEEKLFF
CDR3nt: TGCGCCAGCAGCCAAGGTCAGGGTGAGGAAAAACTGTTTTTT
abundance: -
d_gene: -
v_gene: TRBV4-1
j_gene: TRBJ1-4

CDR3aa: CASSRTPGGAWEKLFF
CDR3nt: TGTGCCAGCAGCAGGACCCCGGGGGGGGCCTGGGAAAAACTGTTTTTT
abundance: -
d_gene: -
v_gene: TRBV28
j_gene: TRBJ1-4

CDR3aa: CASSLAPSLQAEAFF
CDR3nt: TGTGCCAGCAGCTTAGCGCCCTCTTTACAGGCTGAAGCTTTCTTT
abundance: once
d_gene: -
v_gene: TRBV7-8
j_gene: TRBJ1-1

CDR3aa: CASRPRGQGYGYTF
CDR3nt: TGTGCCAGCAGACCCAGGGGGCAAGGCTATGGCTACACCTTC
abundance: few
d_gene: TRBD1
v_gene: TRBV14
j_gene: TRBJ1-2

CDR3aa: CASSTAGVYEQYF
CDR3nt: TGTGCCAGCAGCACAGCGGGGGTCTACGAGCAGTACTTC
abundance: -
d_gene: TRBD2
v_gene: TRBV3-1/TRBV3-2
j_gene: TRBJ2-7

CDR3aa: CASSQGRPRDLTDTQYF
CDR3nt: TGCGCCAGCAGCCAAGGACGGCCGCGGGACCTCACAGATACGCAGTATTTT
abundance: -
d_gene: -
v_gene: TRBV4-1
j_gene: TRBJ2-3

CDR3aa: CASRPIGTSGFQETQYF
CDR3nt: TGTGCCAGCAGGCCAATCGGGACTAGCGGATTTCAAGAGACCCAGTACTTC
abundance: -
d_gene: TRBD2
v_gene: TRBV27
j_gene: TRBJ2-5

CDR3aa: CASSKGQGQGYGYTF
CDR3nt: TGTGCCAGTAGTAAAGGACAGGGCCAAGGCTATGGCTACACCTTC
abundance: -
d_gene: TRBD1
v_gene: TRBV19
j_gene: TRBJ1-2

CDR3aa: CASSLSGTELGSTEAFF
CDR3nt: TGTGCCAGCAGTTTATCTGGGACAGAACTCGGTAGCACTGAAGCTTTCTTT
abundance: -
d_gene: TRBD1
v_gene: TRBV27
j_gene: TRBJ1-1

CDR3aa: CASSQGTGMVETQYF
CDR3nt: TGTGCCAGCAGCCAGGGGACAGGGATGGTCGAGACCCAGTACTTC
abundance: -
d_gene: TRBD1
v_gene: TRBV7-3
j_gene: TRBJ2-5

CDR3aa: CASSDSGTITTNEKLFF
CDR3nt: TGTGCCAGCAGTGATTCCGGGACAATTACAACTAATGAAAAACTGTTTTTT
abundance: -
d_gene: -
v_gene: TRBV25-1
j_gene: TRBJ1-4

CDR3aa: CASSFAGYGNQPQHF
CDR3nt: TGTGCCAGCAGTTTCGCAGGGTATGGCAATCAGCCCCAGCATTTT
abundance: -
d_gene: -
v_gene: TRBV7-9
j_gene: TRBJ1-5

CDR3aa: CASSQEGYRVGSGNTIYF
CDR3nt: TGTGCCAGCAGCCAAGAAGGGTACAGGGTTGGCTCTGGAAACACCATATATTTT
abundance: -
d_gene: -
v_gene: TRBV3-1/TRBV3-2
j_gene: TRBJ1-3

CDR3aa: CASSTDSYEQYF
CDR3nt: TGCGCCAGCAGCACAGACAGCTACGAGCAGTACTTC
abundance: -
d_gene: -
v_gene: TRBV5-1
j_gene: TRBJ2-7

CDR3aa: CASSPMKGGGEQYF
CDR3nt: TGTGCCAGCAGCCCCATGAAGGGAGGCGGCGAGCAGTACTTC
abundance: -
d_gene: -
v_gene: TRBV3-1/TRBV3-2
j_gene: TRBJ2-7

CDR3aa: CAISPGTVSYEQYF
CDR3nt: TGTGCCATCAGTCCCGGGACTGTCTCCTACGAGCAGTACTTC
abundance: -
d_gene: -
v_gene: TRBV10-3
j_gene: TRBJ2-7

CDR3aa: CASSPSTSPSTQYF
CDR3nt: TGTGCCAGCAGCCCCTCTACTAGCCCATCTACCCAGTACTTC
abundance: -
d_gene: -
v_gene: TRBV14
j_gene: TRBJ2-5

CDR3aa: CASRSRDRNYGYTF
CDR3nt: TGTGCCAGCAGAAGCCGGGACAGGAACTATGGCTACACCTTC
abundance: -
d_gene: TRBD1
v_gene: TRBV5-6
j_gene: TRBJ1-2

CDR3aa: CASSLGRTGHGGYTF
CDR3nt: TGCGCCAGCAGCTTGGGAAGAACAGGGCATGGTGGCTACACCTTC
abundance: -
d_gene: -
v_gene: TRBV5-1
j_gene: TRBJ1-2

CDR3aa: CASSPPRRGIYGYTF
CDR3nt: TGTGCCAGTAGTCCCCCGCGGAGGGGTATCTATGGCTACACCTTC
abundance: -
d_gene: -
v_gene: TRBV19
j_gene: TRBJ1-2

CDR3aa: CASSDPSGVATGRTQHF
CDR3nt: TGTGCCAGCAGTGATCCCTCCGGGGTAGCCACGGGGAGGACCCAGCATTTT
abundance: -
d_gene: -
v_gene: TRBV6-1
j_gene: TRBJ1-5

CDR3aa: CASSLAQGSWDTEAFF
CDR3nt: TGCGCCAGCAGCTTGGCTCAGGGTAGTTGGGACACTGAAGCTTTCTTT
abundance: -
d_gene: -
v_gene: TRBV5-1
j_gene: TRBJ1-1

CDR3aa: CSASGGWAGEGYTF
CDR3nt: TGCAGTGCTAGTGGGGGATGGGCAGGGGAAGGCTACACCTTC
abundance: once
d_gene: -
v_gene: TRBV20-1
j_gene: TRBJ1-2

CDR3aa: CASSPGTVSNYGYTF
CDR3nt: TGCGCCAGCAGCCCGGGGACAGTTTCGAACTATGGCTACACCTTC
abundance: -
d_gene: TRBD1
v_gene: TRBV5-1
j_gene: TRBJ1-2

CDR3aa: CASSRYLDTQYF
CDR3nt: TGTGCCAGCAGTCGCTACCTCGATACGCAGTATTTT
abundance: -
d_gene: -
v_gene: TRBV27
j_gene: TRBJ2-3

CDR3aa: CSATDFVRTDTQYF
CDR3nt: TGCAGTGCTACTGACTTCGTCCGCACAGATACGCAGTATTTT
abundance: -
d_gene: -
v_gene: TRBV20-1
j_gene: TRBJ2-3

CDR3aa: CATSEGAGAEAFF
CDR3nt: TGTGCCACCAGTGAGGGGGCAGGCGCTGAAGCTTTCTTT
abundance: -
d_gene: -
v_gene: TRBV24-1
j_gene: TRBJ1-1

CDR3aa: CASSQDRGEKLFF
CDR3nt: TGTGCCAGCAGCCAGGACAGGGGAGAAAAACTGTTTTTT
abundance: -
d_gene: TRBD1
v_gene: TRBV7-8
j_gene: TRBJ1-4

CDR3aa: CASSDTLASETQYF
CDR3nt: TGCGCCAGCAGTGATACCCTAGCGAGTGAGACCCAGTACTTC
abundance: -
d_gene: -
v_gene: TRBV10-1
j_gene: TRBJ2-5

CDR3aa: CASSLTTYEQYF
CDR3nt: TGTGCCAGCAGCTTAACCACTTACGAGCAGTACTTC
abundance: few
d_gene: -
v_gene: TRBV7-8
j_gene: TRBJ2-7

CDR3aa: CASSRVATNEKLFF
CDR3nt: TGTGCCAGCAGCCGTGTTGCAACTAATGAAAAACTGTTTTTT
abundance: -
d_gene: -
v_gene: TRBV11-2
j_gene: TRBJ1-4

CDR3aa: CASSQDPRRGNQPQHF
CDR3nt: TGTGCCAGCAGCCAAGATCCCCGGAGGGGCAATCAGCCCCAGCATTTT
abundance: -
d_gene: -
v_gene: TRBV4-2
j_gene: TRBJ1-5

CDR3aa: CASSTRRSGGVTDTQYF
CDR3nt: TGTGCCAGCAGTACGAGGAGAAGCGGGGGGGTAACAGATACGCAGTATTTT
abundance: -
d_gene: TRBD2
v_gene: TRBV11-3
j_gene: TRBJ2-3

CDR3aa: CASSLGGDRVAVTQYF
CDR3nt: TGTGCCAGCAGCTTAGGTGGGGACAGGGTTGCCGTGACCCAGTACTTC
abundance: -
d_gene: TRBD1
v_gene: TRBV7-6
j_gene: TRBJ2-5

CDR3aa: CASSAVGVSSYNSPLHF
CDR3nt: TGTGCCAGCAGCGCAGTCGGGGTGAGCTCCTATAATTCACCCCTCCACTTT
abundance: -
d_gene: -
v_gene: TRBV7-8
j_gene: TRBJ1-6

CDR3aa: CASNPGQGVYGYTF
CDR3nt: TGTGCCAGCAATCCGGGACAGGGGGTATATGGCTACACCTTC
abundance: -
d_gene: TRBD1
v_gene: TRBV6-5
j_gene: TRBJ1-2

CDR3aa: CASSVGSGGSNQPQHF
CDR3nt: TGTGCCAGCAGCGTAGGGTCAGGGGGCTCCAATCAGCCCCAGCATTTT
abundance: -
d_gene: TRBD1
v_gene: TRBV9
j_gene: TRBJ1-5

CDR3aa: CASSPGGSGGAREQFF
CDR3nt: TGTGCCAGCAGCCCTGGTGGTAGCGGGGGGGCCCGTGAGCAGTTCTTC
abundance: -
d_gene: TRBD2
v_gene: TRBV5-4
j_gene: TRBJ2-1

CDR3aa: CASSGSYGNEQFF
CDR3nt: TGTGCCAGCAGCGGAAGCTACGGCAATGAGCAGTTCTTC
abundance: -
d_gene: -
v_gene: TRBV19
j_gene: TRBJ2-1

CDR3aa: CASSIISPSTDTQYF
CDR3nt: TGTGCCAGCAGCATAATTAGCCCGAGCACAGATACGCAGTATTTT
abundance: -
d_gene: -
v_gene: TRBV6-5
j_gene: TRBJ2-3

CDR3aa: CASSSLRRTGIRYGYTF
CDR3nt: TGTGCCAGCAGCTCCCTCCGTAGGACAGGGATTCGGTATGGCTACACCTTC
abundance: -
d_gene: TRBD1
v_gene: TRBV11-2
j_gene: TRBJ1-2

CDR3aa: CASSVDTNYEQYF
CDR3nt: TGTGCCAGCAGCGTGGACACAAACTACGAGCAGTACTTC
abundance: once
d_gene: -
v_gene: TRBV7-9
j_gene: TRBJ2-7